This entry lists 15 T cell receptor beta chains sequenced from one sample in a study of control samples from healthy donors and cancer patients (dated by TCRdb to 2019 to 2021). To prepare the library, the immunoSEQ multiplex PCR assay was applied. TCRdb obtained this table from immuneACCESS and retained in-frame rearrangements with V and J assigned. These tables miss some clones; where compared with another copy, unresolved V genes account for less than half of the shortfall, and the remainder is unexplained. Counted in this sample were 50,000 or so clones; under 90% of them appeared once. The leading ten clones occupy about 9.4% of the sample. Sequencing was performed on blood. The source is a man between 65 and 85 years old in good health.

In its sample, this clone was seen once. This chain links TRBV11-2 with TRBJ2-5; 9 bases align to TRBD1. The trim removed 2 bases at V and 0 bases at J, leaving 7 bases unmatched. Germline lookup yields CDR1 SGHAT and CDR2 FQNNGV. The CDR3 contains 17 residues. Here the CDR3 DNA reads TGTGCCAGCAGCTTAAACCGCGGGACAGGGTACCAAGAGACCCAGTACTTC. Amino acid sequence: CASSLNRGTGYQETQYF.

The chain joins TRBV7-2 to TRBJ2-3, with a possible D match to TRBD2 (7 bases). The length of the CDR3 is 14 residues. Trimming took off 1 base at V and 5 bases at J, with 10 bases between the two ends. Germline V lookup: CDR1 SGHTA, CDR2 FQGNSA. This CDR3 is CASSLGGGEDTQYF. The CDR3 DNA sequence: TGTGCCAGCAGCTTAGGAGGGGGGGAAGATACGCAGTATTTT.

The chain uses TRBV10-3 and TRBJ1-2; D call uncertain. V was cut by 10 bases and J by 2 bases, with 14 bases left in between. The CDR3 is 13 amino acids. The germline V gene encodes CDR1 ENHRY and CDR2 SYGVKD. The CDR3 DNA follows: TGTGCCACTTACAGCTCCAGGAACTATGGCTACACCTTC. This translates into CATYSSRNYGYTF.

The genes are TRBV7-9 and TRBJ1-2, with D uncertain. Trimming cost V 2 bases and J 8 bases, with 15 bases left between them. Germline loops: CDR1 SEHNR, CDR2 FQNEAQ (reference sequence). The CDR3 has 14 residues. CDR3 DNA sequence: TGTGCCAGCAGCTTAAGGTCAGAAGTACACGGCTACACCTTC. It specifies CASSLRSEVHGYTF. The full variable domain, rest sourced from reference TRBV7-9 and TRBJ1-2, is DTGVSQNPRHKITKRGQNVTFRCDPISEHNRLYWYRQTLGQGPEFLTYFQNEAQLEKSRLLSDRFSAERPKGSFSTLEIQRTEQGDSAMYLCASSLRSEVHGYTFGSGTRLTVV.

This rearrangement joins TRBV5-1 to TRBJ2-7; 16 bases line up with TRBD2. This CDR3 is 15 amino acids long. Germline CDR1 is SGHRS and CDR2 is YFSETQ. V shed 4 bases and J 6 bases; nucleotides not matched to a gene: 4. CDR3 sequence (DNA): TGCGCCAGCAGCGGGACTAGCGGGGGGGCAGGCGAGCAGTACTTC. Residues: CASSGTSGGAGEQYF.

The chain is built from TRBV11-2 and TRBJ2-7; the match to TRBD1 covers 9 bases. This CDR3 has 17 residues. The V gene's germline CDR1 is SGHAT and CDR2 FQNNGV. V shed 1 base, J shed 5 bases, and the junction held 12 bases outside the gene matches. The DNA for the CDR3 is TGTGCCAGCAGCTTAGTACCCGCGGACAGGGGCATCCACGAGCAGTACTTC. Residues: CASSLVPADRGIHEQYF.

The J gene is TRBJ2-7, the V gene TRBV5-4; perhaps TRBD1 as D (5 bases). Germline values: CDR1 SGHNT, CDR2 YYREEE (reference sequence). CDR3 size: 13 residues. V was clipped by 2 bases and J by 0 bases, with 6 bases between them. Here the CDR3 DNA reads TGTGCCAGCAGCTTACAGGACTCCTACGAGCAGTACTTC. This sequence encodes CASSLQDSYEQYF.

The chain has TRBV18 and TRBJ2-4; TRBD1 or TRBD2 may be the D gene (5 bases each). Trimming shortened V by 2 bases and J by 0 bases, and 11 bases separated the two germline ends. Germline V gene sequence: CDR1 KGHSH, CDR2 LQKENI. The CDR3 spans 16 residues. The CDR3 protein is CASSPAGAVAKNIQYF. For the CDR3, the DNA is TGTGCCAGCTCACCAGCCGGGGCGGTAGCCAAAAACATTCAGTACTTC.

The rearrangement uses TRBV28 and TRBJ1-3; D gene unclear. The CDR3 has 14 residues. The germline V gene has CDR1 MDHEN and CDR2 SYDVKM. The V end lost 7 bases, the J end lost 0 bases, and 10 bases lay between the germline ends. This CDR3 is CASTPSGSGNTIYF. The CDR3, as DNA: TGTGCCAGCACCCCATCGGGCTCTGGAAACACCATATATTTT.

V and J are TRBV18 and TRBJ1-5; D gene unclear. CDR1 is KGHSH, CDR2 LQKENI, per germline. This CDR3 is built from 13 residues. Between the trimmed V and J ends, which lost 2 bases and 5 bases, there was a span of 7 bases. The CDR3 protein is CASSPGADQPQHF. DNA of the CDR3: TGTGCCAGCTCACCAGGCGCCGATCAGCCCCAGCATTTT.

CDR3 nucleotides: TGTGCCAGCAGGCCCCCTCTCGGTGGCTACACCTTC. This encodes CASRPPLGGYTF. The V call is TRBV6-5, the J call TRBJ1-2, with D hard to call. With 6 bases removed from V and 7 bases from J, the gap between germline ends came to 12 bases. Germline V CDR1 and CDR2: MNHEY, SVGAGI. This CDR3 contains 12 residues.

This clone was observed once. The V gene is TRBV10-3, the J gene TRBJ2-7; D remains ambiguous. Deletions cut 3 bases from V and 3 bases from J, with 9 bases between. This CDR3 has 13 amino acids. CDR1 and CDR2 from the germline V gene are ENHRY and SYGVKD. This CDR3 is CAISDPVLYEQYF. CDR3 bases: TGTGCCATCAGTGACCCAGTTCTCTACGAGCAGTACTTC.

The chain recombines TRBV4-1 with TRBJ1-4; D is undetermined. Trimming shortened V by 4 bases and J by 5 bases, and 8 bases separated the two germline ends. The CDR3 contains 13 residues. Germline V gene sequence: CDR1 MGHRA, CDR2 YSYEKL. The CDR3 nucleotides are TGCGCCAGCAGCCGCTGGCAGAATGAAAAACTGTTTTTT. It specifies CASSRWQNEKLFF.

The chain couples TRBV19 to TRBJ2-7; D could derive from TRBD1 or TRBD2 (5 bases each). The J call may be incorrect, as the DNA end agrees better with TRBJ2-5. CDR3 length equals 13 residues. Germline V gene sequence: CDR1 LNHDA, CDR2 SQIVND (reference sequence). The CDR3 loop reads CASRGDHMETQYF. CDR3 nucleotides: TGTGCCAGTAGGGGGGACCACATGGAGACCCAGTACTTC.

The chain has TRBV3-1 (or the pseudogene TRBV3-2) and TRBJ2-1, with a possible D match to TRBD1 (6 bases). V dropped 6 bases and J dropped 0 bases, with 12 bases sitting between them. The CDR3 length is 15 residues. In germline, CDR1 is LGHDT, CDR2 YNNKEL (reference sequence). CDR3 coding DNA: TGTGCCAGCAGTCTTGGGGGCTTCTCCTACAATGAGCAGTTCTTC. This translates into CASSLGGFSYNEQFF.